This TCR beta chain originates from a study of CD8+ T cells in alopecia areata. Study details: Oral tofacitinib, 5 to 10 mg twice daily, was given in an open-label trial. After 6 to 18 months of tofacitinib, follow-up continued 6 months off drug. General study findings and limits: TCR sharing across patients was less clear than in mice, possibly HLA-related. Normal scalp showed lower clonality than lesional scalp, especially alopecia totalis/universalis.

As to treatment: oral pan-JAK inhibitor, 5-10 mg twice daily. Germline loops: CDR1 GTSNPN, CDR2 SVGIG (reference sequence). The CDR3 extends over 13 amino acids. V was shortened by 2 bases and J by 4 bases, with 12 bases between the two germline ends. RNA was isolated and reverse transcribed to cDNA, the sequencing template. The data were produced by immunoSEQ multiplex PCR, yet TCRdb's version contains in-frame clones alone and is incomplete. This sample has some 110,000 clones, with approximately 52% found just once. Note on this clone: Its antigen is unidentified.

This receptor was taken from a human donor with alopecia areata. The sequencing used CD8+ T cells sorted from blood, collected at week 4, from a patient treated with tofacitinib. This sequence joins TRBV30 and TRBJ2-7, with a possible D match to TRBD2 (6 bases). The CDR3 sequence: CAWSRDSRYEQYF. The CDR3 nucleotides read TGTGCCTGGAGTCGGGACTCACGGTACGAGCAGTACTTC.